Following are 32 T cell receptor beta chains from one sample sequenced in a study of beta chain features in type 1 diabetes. Study-wide results and limits: Moderate but significant shortening of TCRB CDR3s was recorded in all four CD4+ subsets from Type 1 diabetes patients.

What these receptors recognize is not known. The whole isolated RNA underwent reverse transcription, so sequencing captured expressed TCRB transcripts. Libraries were prepared by immunoSEQ multiplex PCR; TCRdb keeps only in-frame clonotypes and omits some of them. Of some 150,000 clones in the sample, 10% to 15% were seen once. Material: central memory CD4+ T cells from blood. The origin of the receptors is a man aged 18 to 29 with type 1 diabetes.

This clone was seen a handful of times. The chain employs TRBV7-9 and TRBJ1-5, with a weak D call TRBD1 (5 bases). The V and J ends lost 5 bases and 5 bases respectively, with 7 bases between them. The germline V gene has CDR1 SEHNR and CDR2 FQNEAQ (reference sequence). The CDR3 contains 12 residues. The CDR3 nucleotides read TGTGCCAGCAGCCGGGGCGATCAGCCCCAGCATTTT. Protein sequence: CASSRGDQPQHF.

The V gene is TRBV5-1, the J gene TRBJ1-6; D may be TRBD1 (6 bases). V was pared by 4 bases and J by 7 bases, with 15 bases between. This CDR3 comprises 15 residues. CDR1 is SGHRS and CDR2 is YFSETQ in the germline V gene. CDR3 DNA: TGCGCCAGCAGCGAACAGGGATCCCAGAATTCACCCCTCCACTTT. Encoded protein: CASSEQGSQNSPLHF.

CDR3 amino acids: CSVDREETQYF. Here the CDR3 DNA reads TGCAGCGTTGATAGGGAAGAGACCCAGTACTTC. The rearrangement joins TRBV29-1 to TRBJ2-5; D is ambiguous. V was trimmed by 3 bases and J by 3 bases, leaving 5 bases between them. Germline V gives CDR1 SQVTM, CDR2 ANQGSEA. This CDR3 has 11 amino acids.

This clone was picked up a small number of times. This rearrangement joins TRBV29-1 to TRBJ2-7; D possibly matches TRBD1 or TRBD2 (5 bases each). The CDR3 loop spans 11 amino acids. The germline CDR1 and CDR2 sequences are SQVTM and ANQGSEA. The V end lost 6 bases, the J end lost 7 bases, and 13 bases lay between the germline ends. The chain's CDR3 is CSVRGTEEQYF. CDR3 sequence (DNA): TGCAGCGTACGAGGGACCGAAGAGCAGTACTTC.

The rearrangement uses TRBV11-3 and TRBJ2-1; 7 bases fit TRBD2. CDR1 SGHNT and CDR2 YENEEA come from the germline V gene. The CDR3 is 12 amino acids. V shed 2 bases, J shed 11 bases, and the junction held 3 bases outside the gene matches. The CDR3 reads CASSLSGVQQFF. For the CDR3, the DNA is TGTGCCAGCAGCTTAAGCGGGGTCCAGCAGTTCTTC. Together with reference TRBV11-3 and TRBJ2-1, the CDR3 gives the full variable domain: EAGVVQSPRYKIIEKKQPVAFWCNPISGHNTLYWYLQNLGQGPELLIRYENEEAVDDSQLPKDRFSAERLKGVDSTLKIQPAELGDSAVYLCASSLSGVQQFFGPGTRLTVL.

This clone was counted between two and nine times. The V and J genes are TRBV7-9 and TRBJ2-1; 7 nucleotides align to TRBD2. The germline V gene has CDR1 SEHNR and CDR2 FQNEAQ (reference sequence). The CDR3 is made up of 14 amino acids. J gave up 9 bases and V 2 bases, and 7 bases lay outside the gene matches. The CDR3 DNA follows: TGTGCCAGCAGCTTAAGTCTAGCGGAATTTGAGCAGTTCTTC. Translating gives CASSLSLAEFEQFF.

The rearrangement links TRBV7-8 to TRBJ2-7, with D possibly matching TRBD2 (5 bases). This CDR3 contains 13 residues. The V gene's germline CDR1 is SGHVS and CDR2 FQNEAQ. V lost 5 bases and J 1 base, leaving 9 bases between the germline ends. The CDR3 loop reads CASSHRGSYEQYF. CDR3 bases: TGTGCCAGCAGCCATCGGGGATCCTACGAGCAGTACTTC.

J is TRBJ1-1 and V is TRBV16; a weak D match, TRBD1 (5 bases). Germline values: CDR1 KGHSY, CDR2 FQNENV. V gave up 8 bases and J gave up 4 bases, with 14 bases separating them. This CDR3 is built from 13 residues. The CDR3 loop reads CASSPVRGTEAFF. CDR3 nucleotide sequence: TGTGCCAGCTCCCCCGTGAGGGGCACTGAAGCTTTCTTT.

A few counts support this clone. The gene calls are TRBV6-5 and TRBJ1-1; tentative D call: TRBD1 (5 bases). Germline-derived CDR1 and CDR2 are MNHEY and SVGAGI. The V end was cut by 2 bases, the J end by 0 bases, with 7 bases between. The CDR3 consists of 14 residues. DNA of the CDR3: TGTGCCAGCAGTTACGGGGGATTGAACACTGAAGCTTTCTTT. The encoded protein is CASSYGGLNTEAFF.

This clone has only a few counts. The chain joins TRBV6-6 to TRBJ2-2, with D unresolved. CDR3 size: 12 residues. With 2 bases removed from V and 6 bases from J, the gap between germline ends came to 4 bases. CDR1 and CDR2 (germline): MNHNY, SVGAGI (reference sequence). The CDR3 DNA is TGTGCCAGCAGTTACGTGTCCGGGGAGCTGTTTTTT. Residues: CASSYVSGELFF.

In its sample, this clone was seen a few times. This rearrangement joins TRBV2 to TRBJ2-7, with D possibly matching TRBD2 (5 bases). CDR1 is SNHLY and CDR2 is FYNNEI in the germline V gene. V lost 6 bases to trimming and J lost 1 base, with 13 bases between them. There are 14 residues in the CDR3. In DNA, the CDR3 is TGTGCCAGCAGAGTGAACCCGGGGTCCTACGAGCAGTACTTC. Protein sequence: CASRVNPGSYEQYF.

The chain has TRBV13 and TRBJ1-1, with 8 bases identical to TRBD1. CDR3 length: 15 residues. V gave up 1 base and J gave up 1 base; unmatched junction bases: 2. CDR1 and CDR2 (germline): PRHDT, FYEKMQ (reference sequence). The CDR3 sequence: CASSLAGGRNTEAFF. CDR3 DNA sequence: TGTGCCAGCAGCTTAGCAGGGGGCCGGAACACTGAAGCTTTCTTT.

This clone was seen ten or more times. This chain links TRBV19 with TRBJ2-3; TRBD1 is a possible D gene (6 bases). The CDR3 contains 13 residues. The germline V gene encodes CDR1 LNHDA and CDR2 SQIVND (reference sequence). Trimming removed 6 bases from V and 6 bases from J, with 13 bases in between. The chain's CDR3 is CASSPSTGDTQYF. The CDR3 DNA is TGTGCCAGTAGCCCCTCAACAGGGGATACGCAGTATTTT.

This clone has just a few counts. The V and J genes are TRBV20-1 and TRBJ1-1, with D maybe TRBD1 (5 bases). Germline V lookup: CDR1 DFQATT, CDR2 SNEGSKA (reference sequence). The V end lost 5 bases, the J end lost 5 bases, and 9 bases lay between the germline ends. This CDR3 is 11 amino acids long. The CDR3 DNA sequence: TGCAGTGCTCGCAGGGATACTGAAGCTTTCTTT. Translated, it gives CSARRDTEAFF.

V usage is TRBV6-6 and J usage is TRBJ1-6; D not resolved. V dropped 4 bases and J dropped 3 bases, with 4 bases sitting between them. Germline V gene sequence: CDR1 MNHNY, CDR2 SVGAGI (reference sequence). This CDR3 comprises 13 residues. CDR3 in DNA: TGTGCCAGCAGTTTTAACTATAATTCACCCCTCCACTTT. Encoded protein: CASSFNYNSPLHF.

This clone appeared a few times. The CDR3 DNA follows: TGTGCCAGCAGCGAGGGACAGGCCGGTGGAACAGATACGCAGTATTTT. It yields the protein CASSEGQAGGTDTQYF. The chain carries TRBV7-6 and TRBJ2-3, with 8 nucleotides matching TRBD1. The CDR3 consists of 16 residues. Germline V gene sequence: CDR1 SGHVS, CDR2 FNYEAQ. Germline trimming cut 5 bases from V and 3 bases from J; bases unmatched to any gene: 10. Full variable domain (remainder filled in from reference TRBV7-6 and TRBJ2-3): GAGVSQSPRYKVTKRGQDVALRCDPISGHVSLYWYRQALGQGPEFLTYFNYEAQQDKSGLPNDRFSAERPEGSISTLTIQRTEQRDSAMYRCASSEGQAGGTDTQYFGPGTRLTVL.

This clone was counted between two and nine times. The chain has TRBV7-9 and TRBJ1-1; 9 bases agree with TRBD1. Germline V gene lookup returns CDR1 SEHNR and CDR2 FQNEAQ (reference sequence). The V segment lost 5 bases and the J segment 4 bases; nucleotides outside the gene matches: 5. This CDR3 is 14 amino acids long. The CDR3 loop reads CASSPMTGGTEAFF. CDR3 in DNA: TGTGCCAGCAGCCCCATGACAGGGGGCACTGAAGCTTTCTTT.

This CDR3 is CASSSDPDQPQHF. CDR3 bases: TGTGCCAGCAGCTCAGACCCAGATCAGCCCCAGCATTTT. This chain joins TRBV7-9 and TRBJ1-5, with no clear D. Trimming left V 4 bases short and J 5 bases short, with 9 bases between. Per the germline V gene, CDR1 is SEHNR and CDR2 is FQNEAQ (reference sequence). The CDR3 sequence is 13 residues long.

This clone was counted between two and nine times. Other DNA sequences from this sample encode an identical CDR3 as well. The chain recombines TRBV6-1 with TRBJ2-7; D is undetermined. Germline loops: CDR1 MNHNS, CDR2 SASEGT. This CDR3 comprises 12 residues. Between the trimmed V and J ends, which lost 1 base and 4 bases, there was a span of 5 bases. The CDR3 protein is CASSEVGYEQYF. In nucleotides, the CDR3 is TGTGCCAGCAGTGAAGTCGGGTACGAGCAGTACTTC.

The chain links TRBV15 to TRBJ2-4; a weak D match, TRBD1 (6 bases). This CDR3 region has 16 residues. Germline lookup yields CDR1 LNHNV and CDR2 YYDKDF (reference sequence). V lost 0 bases to trimming and J lost 5 bases, with 14 bases between them. The chain's CDR3 is CATSRENTGPENIQYF. The CDR3 DNA reads as TGTGCCACCAGCAGAGAAAACACAGGGCCGGAAAACATTCAGTACTTC. Supplemented by reference TRBV15 and TRBJ2-4, the full variable domain reads DAMVIQNPRYQVTQFGKPVTLSCSQTLNHNVMYWYQQKSSQAPKLLFHYYDKDFNNEADTPDNFQSRRPNTSFCFLDIRSPGLGDTAMYLCATSRENTGPENIQYFGAGTRLSVL.

The chain employs TRBV5-1 and TRBJ2-1; D gene ambiguous. Germline V gene data show CDR1 as SGHRS and CDR2 as YFSETQ. The V and J ends lost 0 bases and 0 bases respectively, with 10 bases between them. The CDR3 totals 16 residues. The CDR3 loop is CASSLGGPGSYNEQFF. The CDR3 nucleotides are TGCGCCAGCAGCTTGGGAGGCCCTGGCTCCTACAATGAGCAGTTCTTC.

This clone was recorded a few times. J is TRBJ2-1 and V is TRBV18, with 15 bases matching TRBD2. CDR3 size: 17 residues. Losses at the gene ends were 5 bases for V and 6 bases for J; bases not matched to a gene: 8. CDR1 is KGHSH, CDR2 LQKENI, per germline. CDR3 sequence: CASSGGLAGGRFNEQFF. DNA for the CDR3: TGTGCCAGCTCAGGAGGACTAGCGGGGGGGCGATTCAATGAGCAGTTCTTC.

The sample holds a few counts of this clone. The chain combines TRBV25-1 with TRBJ2-5; D not certain. The V gene lost 4 bases and the J gene lost 5 bases, with 5 bases spanning the gap. The CDR3 totals 11 residues. Germline CDR1 MGHDK, CDR2 SYGVNS. CDR3 sequence reads: CASSAYETQYF. The CDR3 DNA is TGTGCCAGCAGTGCCTACGAGACCCAGTACTTC.

This clone was picked up a small number of times. V gene TRBV23-1 combines with J gene TRBJ2-5; no firm D call. TRBV23-1 is designated an ORF whose function remains uncertain. The ends were cut back, 2 bases at V and 0 bases at J, with 19 bases in the middle. The CDR3 has 18 residues. Written as DNA, the CDR3 is TGCGCCAGCAGTCAACCCCCCCCGGTAGGACCCCACCAAGAGACCCAGTACTTC. Translating it yields CASSQPPPVGPHQETQYF.

This chain joins TRBV5-1 and TRBJ2-7; 8 bases agree with TRBD1. Per the germline V gene, CDR1 is SGHRS and CDR2 is YFSETQ. This CDR3 region has 14 residues. The V and J ends lost 4 bases and 2 bases, in that order; junction bases with no gene match: 5. The CDR3 DNA reads TGCGCCAGCAGCACACAGGGGGTCACCTACGAGCAGTACTTC. Its protein product is CASSTQGVTYEQYF. Drawing the rest from reference TRBV5-1 and TRBJ2-7, the complete variable domain is KAGVTQTPRYLIKTRGQQVTLSCSPISGHRSVSWYQQTPGQGLQFLFEYFSETQRNKGNFPGRFSGRQFSNSRSEMNVSTLELGDSALYLCASSTQGVTYEQYFGPGTRLTVT.

The chain combines TRBV10-3 with TRBJ1-1; D is possibly TRBD1 (6 bases). The V gene's germline CDR1 is ENHRY and CDR2 SYGVKD. V lost 8 bases and J 5 bases, leaving 15 bases between the germline ends. The CDR3 sequence is 13 residues long. CDR3 region: CAIARGSGTEAFF. The CDR3 nucleotides read TGTGCCATCGCAAGGGGGTCAGGGACTGAAGCTTTCTTT.

A few counts support this clone. This chain uses TRBV2 with TRBJ2-5, with D possibly TRBD1 on 5 matching bases. The V end lost 7 bases, the J end lost 5 bases, and 14 bases lay between the germline ends. The CDR3 has 13 amino acids. Germline V gene data show CDR1 as SNHLY and CDR2 as FYNNEI. This CDR3 reads CASTDPGIETQYF. The CDR3 nucleotides are TGTGCCAGCACTGATCCAGGGATCGAGACCCAGTACTTC.

The genes are TRBV12-5 and TRBJ2-3; D ambiguous. V was pared by 1 base and J by 2 bases, with 7 bases between. This CDR3 is built from 14 residues. Germline assignment: CDR1 LGHNT and CDR2 FRNRAP. Here the CDR3 reads CASGLEKYTDTQYF. The CDR3 region has the DNA TGTGCTAGTGGTTTGGAGAAGTACACAGATACGCAGTATTTT.

Ten or more counts support this clone. Other DNA sequences in this specimen translate into the identical CDR3. CDR3 in amino acids: CASSLAWGSTDTQYF. DNA of the CDR3: TGTGCCAGCAGCTTAGCCTGGGGGAGCACAGATACGCAGTATTTT. The J gene is TRBJ2-3, the V gene TRBV7-2; perhaps D is TRBD1 or TRBD2 (5 bases each). This CDR3 contains 15 residues. V was trimmed by 0 bases and J by 0 bases, leaving 7 bases between them. Germline values: CDR1 SGHTA, CDR2 FQGNSA.

The rearrangement uses TRBV2 and TRBJ2-3; D is possibly TRBD2 (6 bases). The V and J ends lost 1 base and 4 bases respectively, with 12 bases between them. This CDR3 region has 15 residues. CDR1 and CDR2 from the germline V gene are SNHLY and FYNNEI. Here the CDR3 reads CASSEGQDYSDTQYF. The CDR3 region has the DNA TGTGCCAGCAGTGAAGGGCAGGACTACTCAGATACGCAGTATTTT.

This clone appeared a few times. The V call is TRBV27, the J call TRBJ1-2; D possibly corresponds to TRBD1 (6 bases). The CDR3 runs to 13 residues. The V end lost 8 bases, the J end lost 7 bases, and 17 bases lay between the germline ends. CDR1 MNHEY and CDR2 SMNVEV come from the germline V gene (reference sequence). CDR3 nucleotide sequence: TGTGCCAGCCGCGGACCAGGGGTGGGTGGCTACACCTTC. This sequence encodes CASRGPGVGGYTF.

This clone was picked up a small number of times. The rearrangement uses TRBV6-6 and TRBJ2-7; D might be TRBD1 or TRBD2, each matching 5 bases. Germline V lookup: CDR1 MNHNY, CDR2 SVGAGI (reference sequence). V lost 7 bases to trimming and J lost 5 bases, with 21 bases between them. The CDR3 is 15 residues long. The CDR3 bases are TGTGCCAGCACTTTCTCGGGGACGGTCGGCGACGAGCAGTACTTC. Its protein product is CASTFSGTVGDEQYF.